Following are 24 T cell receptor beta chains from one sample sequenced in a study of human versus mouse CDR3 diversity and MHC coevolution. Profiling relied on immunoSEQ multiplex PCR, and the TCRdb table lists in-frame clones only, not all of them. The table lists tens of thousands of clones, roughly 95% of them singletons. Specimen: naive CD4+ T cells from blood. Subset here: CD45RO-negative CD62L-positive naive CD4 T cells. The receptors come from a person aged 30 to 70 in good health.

CDR3 in amino acids: CASTSTGSNNEQFF. Written as DNA, the CDR3 is TGTGCCAGCACCTCGACAGGGTCTAACAATGAGCAGTTCTTC. The chain joins TRBV7-3 to TRBJ2-1, with 7 bases matching TRBD1. This CDR3 spans 14 amino acids. Germline V CDR1 and CDR2: SGHTA, FQGTGA. J gave up 5 bases and V 7 bases, and 8 bases lay outside the gene matches.

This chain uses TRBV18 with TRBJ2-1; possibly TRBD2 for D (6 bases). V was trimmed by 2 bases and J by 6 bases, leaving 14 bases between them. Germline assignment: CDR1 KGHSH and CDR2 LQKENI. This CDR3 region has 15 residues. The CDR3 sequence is CASSPSGRWFNEQFF. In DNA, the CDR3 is TGTGCCAGCTCACCAAGCGGGCGCTGGTTCAATGAGCAGTTCTTC. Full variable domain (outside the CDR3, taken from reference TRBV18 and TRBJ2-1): NAGVMQNPRHLVRRRGQEARLRCSPMKGHSHVYWYRQLPEEGLKFMVYLQKENIIDESGMPKERFSAEFPKEGPSILRIQQVVRGDSAAYFCASSPSGRWFNEQFFGPGTRLTVL.

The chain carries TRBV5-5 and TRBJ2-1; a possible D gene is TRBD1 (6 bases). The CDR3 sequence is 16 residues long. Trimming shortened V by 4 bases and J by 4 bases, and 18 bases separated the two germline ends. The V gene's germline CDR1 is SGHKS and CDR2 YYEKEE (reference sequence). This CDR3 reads CASSQDRDITYNEQFF. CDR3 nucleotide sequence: TGTGCCAGCAGCCAAGACCGGGACATTACATACAATGAGCAGTTCTTC.

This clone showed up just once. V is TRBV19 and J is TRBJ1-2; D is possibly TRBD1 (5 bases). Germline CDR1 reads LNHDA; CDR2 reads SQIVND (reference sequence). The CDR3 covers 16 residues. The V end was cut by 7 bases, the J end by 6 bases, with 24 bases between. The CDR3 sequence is CASTGSGRGPSDGYTF. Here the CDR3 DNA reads TGTGCCAGTACGGGGTCAGGGAGGGGACCTAGCGATGGCTACACCTTC.

The CDR3 is CASSQRRLAGDYNEQFF. The CDR3 bases are TGTGCCAGCAGCCAACGTAGACTAGCGGGAGATTACAATGAGCAGTTCTTC. This chain joins TRBV4-2 and TRBJ2-1; 12 nucleotides agree with TRBD2. The CDR3 is 17 amino acids. J was trimmed by 4 bases and V by 2 bases; bases with no gene match: 6. Germline V gene lookup returns CDR1 LGHNA and CDR2 YNFKEQ.

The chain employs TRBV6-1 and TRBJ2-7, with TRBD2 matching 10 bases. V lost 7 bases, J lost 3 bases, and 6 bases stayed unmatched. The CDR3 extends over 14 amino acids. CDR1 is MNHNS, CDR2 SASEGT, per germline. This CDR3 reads CASKAGGVGYEQYF. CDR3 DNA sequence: TGTGCCAGCAAAGCGGGAGGGGTGGGCTACGAGCAGTACTTC.

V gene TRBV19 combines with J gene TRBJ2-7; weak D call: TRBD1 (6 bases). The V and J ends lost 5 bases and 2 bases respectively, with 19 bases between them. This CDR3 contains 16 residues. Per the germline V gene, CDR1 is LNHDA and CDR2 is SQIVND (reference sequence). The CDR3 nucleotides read TGTGCCAGTAGTTTCTCAACAGGGTCTCCTGCCTACGAGCAGTACTTC. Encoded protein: CASSFSTGSPAYEQYF.

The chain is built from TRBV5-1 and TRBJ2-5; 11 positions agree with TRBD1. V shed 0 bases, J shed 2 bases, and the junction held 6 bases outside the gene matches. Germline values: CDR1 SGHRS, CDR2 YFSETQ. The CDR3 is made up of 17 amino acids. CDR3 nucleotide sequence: TGCGCCAGCAGCTTGGGAGTTGGGACAGGGGGGCAAGAGACCCAGTACTTC. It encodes CASSLGVGTGGQETQYF.

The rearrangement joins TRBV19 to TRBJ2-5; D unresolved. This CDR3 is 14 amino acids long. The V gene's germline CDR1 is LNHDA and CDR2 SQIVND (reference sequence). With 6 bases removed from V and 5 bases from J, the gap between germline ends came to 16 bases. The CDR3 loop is CASSKTLQVETQYF. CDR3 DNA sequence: TGTGCCAGTAGCAAGACACTTCAGGTGGAGACCCAGTACTTC.

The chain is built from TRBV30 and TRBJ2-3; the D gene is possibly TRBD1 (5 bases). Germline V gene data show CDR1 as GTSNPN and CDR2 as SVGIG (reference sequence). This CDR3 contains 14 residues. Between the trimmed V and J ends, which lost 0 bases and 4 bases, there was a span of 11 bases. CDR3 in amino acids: CAWSVGPGPDTQYF. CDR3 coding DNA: TGTGCCTGGAGTGTCGGCCCAGGGCCAGATACGCAGTATTTT.

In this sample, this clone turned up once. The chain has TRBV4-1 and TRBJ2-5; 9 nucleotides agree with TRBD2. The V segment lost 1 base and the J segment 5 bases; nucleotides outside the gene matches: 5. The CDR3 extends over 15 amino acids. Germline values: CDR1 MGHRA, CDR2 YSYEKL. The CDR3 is CASSQGTSALETQYF. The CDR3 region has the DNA TGCGCCAGCAGCCAAGGGACTAGCGCCCTGGAGACCCAGTACTTC.

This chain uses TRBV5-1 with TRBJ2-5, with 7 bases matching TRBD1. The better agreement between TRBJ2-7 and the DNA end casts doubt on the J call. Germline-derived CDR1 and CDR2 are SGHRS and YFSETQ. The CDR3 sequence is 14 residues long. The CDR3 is CASNPGQTGDEQYF. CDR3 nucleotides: TGCGCCAGCAATCCGGGACAGACCGGTGACGAGCAGTACTTC.

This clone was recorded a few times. The CDR3 is CASSSTGTGRNTIYF. CDR3 coding DNA: TGTGCCAGCTCATCGACAGGGACGGGACGAAACACCATATATTTT. The chain couples TRBV18 to TRBJ1-3, with 7 bases lining up with TRBD1. The CDR3 has 15 amino acids. The germline V gene encodes CDR1 KGHSH and CDR2 LQKENI. J was trimmed by 5 bases and V by 5 bases; bases with no gene match: 9.

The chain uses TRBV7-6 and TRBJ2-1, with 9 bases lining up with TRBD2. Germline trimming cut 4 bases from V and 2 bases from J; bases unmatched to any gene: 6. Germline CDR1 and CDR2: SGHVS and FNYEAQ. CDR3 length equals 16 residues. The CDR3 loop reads CASSSLTSGTYNEQFF. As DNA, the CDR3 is TGTGCCAGCAGCTCCCTGACTAGCGGAACCTACAATGAGCAGTTCTTC. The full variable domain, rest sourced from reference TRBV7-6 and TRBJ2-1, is GAGVSQSPRYKVTKRGQDVALRCDPISGHVSLYWYRQALGQGPEFLTYFNYEAQQDKSGLPNDRFSAERPEGSISTLTIQRTEQRDSAMYRCASSSLTSGTYNEQFFGPGTRLTVL.

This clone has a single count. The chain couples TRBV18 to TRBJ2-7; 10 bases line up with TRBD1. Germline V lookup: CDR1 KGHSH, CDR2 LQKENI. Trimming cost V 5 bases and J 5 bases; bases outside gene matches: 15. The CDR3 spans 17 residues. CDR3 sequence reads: CASSSSSPGQGYHEQYF. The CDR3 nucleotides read TGTGCCAGCTCATCTAGCTCGCCGGGACAGGGGTACCACGAGCAGTACTTC.

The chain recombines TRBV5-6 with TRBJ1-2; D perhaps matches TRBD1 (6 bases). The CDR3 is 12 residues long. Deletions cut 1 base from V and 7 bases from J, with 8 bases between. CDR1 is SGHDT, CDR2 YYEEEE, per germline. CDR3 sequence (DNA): TGTGCCAGCAGCTTGACAGGGAGTGGCTACACCTTC. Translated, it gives CASSLTGSGYTF.

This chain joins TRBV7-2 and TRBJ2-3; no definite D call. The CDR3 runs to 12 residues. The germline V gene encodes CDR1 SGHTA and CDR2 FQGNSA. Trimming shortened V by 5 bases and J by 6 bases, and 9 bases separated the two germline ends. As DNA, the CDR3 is TGTGCCAGCAGCCCCGCCAGGGATACGCAGTATTTT. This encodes CASSPARDTQYF.

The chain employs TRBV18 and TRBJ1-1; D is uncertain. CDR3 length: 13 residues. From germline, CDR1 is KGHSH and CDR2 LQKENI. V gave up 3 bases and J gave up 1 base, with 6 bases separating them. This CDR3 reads CASSPEGNTEAFF. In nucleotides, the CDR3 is TGTGCCAGCTCACCGGAGGGGAACACTGAAGCTTTCTTT. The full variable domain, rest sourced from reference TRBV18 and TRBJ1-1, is NAGVMQNPRHLVRRRGQEARLRCSPMKGHSHVYWYRQLPEEGLKFMVYLQKENIIDESGMPKERFSAEFPKEGPSILRIQQVVRGDSAAYFCASSPEGNTEAFFGQGTRLTVV.

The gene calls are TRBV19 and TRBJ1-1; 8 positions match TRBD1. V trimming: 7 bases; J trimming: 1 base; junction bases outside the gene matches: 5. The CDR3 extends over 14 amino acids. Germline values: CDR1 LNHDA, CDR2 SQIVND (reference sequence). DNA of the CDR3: TGTGCCAGTACTTCACAGGGGGAGAACACTGAAGCTTTCTTT. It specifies CASTSQGENTEAFF.

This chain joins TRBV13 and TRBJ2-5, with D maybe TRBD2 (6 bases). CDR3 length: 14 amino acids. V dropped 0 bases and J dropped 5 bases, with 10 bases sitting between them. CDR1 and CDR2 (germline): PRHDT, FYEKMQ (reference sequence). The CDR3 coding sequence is TGTGCCAGCAGCTTAGGGCCGGGGAGGGAGACCCAGTACTTC. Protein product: CASSLGPGRETQYF.

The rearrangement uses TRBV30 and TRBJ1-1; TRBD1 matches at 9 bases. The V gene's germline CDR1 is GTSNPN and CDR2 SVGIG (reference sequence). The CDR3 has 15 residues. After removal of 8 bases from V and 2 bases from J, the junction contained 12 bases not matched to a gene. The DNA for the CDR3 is TGTGCCGTATATTCGGGACAGGGATTCAACACTGAAGCTTTCTTT. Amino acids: CAVYSGQGFNTEAFF.

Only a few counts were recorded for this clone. In DNA, the CDR3 is TGTGCCACCTCAGGGGGAAATCAGCCCCAGCATTTT. It translates to CATSGGNQPQHF. This chain joins TRBV10-3 and TRBJ1-5; 7 nucleotides match TRBD1. The ends lost 10 bases at V and 4 bases at J; junction bases unmatched: 4. Per the germline V gene, CDR1 is ENHRY and CDR2 is SYGVKD. The CDR3 totals 12 residues.

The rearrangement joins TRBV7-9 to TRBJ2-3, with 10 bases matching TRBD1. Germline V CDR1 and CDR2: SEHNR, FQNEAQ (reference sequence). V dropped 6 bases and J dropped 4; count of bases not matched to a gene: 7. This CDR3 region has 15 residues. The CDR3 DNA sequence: TGTGCCAGCAGACCCGGGACAGGGGTACCAGATACGCAGTATTTT. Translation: CASRPGTGVPDTQYF.

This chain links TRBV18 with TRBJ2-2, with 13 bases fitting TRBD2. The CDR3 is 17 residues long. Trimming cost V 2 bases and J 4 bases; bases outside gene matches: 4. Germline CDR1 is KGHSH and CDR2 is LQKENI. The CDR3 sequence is CASSPAGLAGPTGELFF. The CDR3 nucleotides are TGTGCCAGCTCACCAGCGGGACTAGCGGGACCCACCGGGGAGCTGTTTTTT. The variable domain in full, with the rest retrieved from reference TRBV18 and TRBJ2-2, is NAGVMQNPRHLVRRRGQEARLRCSPMKGHSHVYWYRQLPEEGLKFMVYLQKENIIDESGMPKERFSAEFPKEGPSILRIQQVVRGDSAAYFCASSPAGLAGPTGELFFGEGSRLTVL.